Each of the 26 T cell receptor beta chains below was sequenced from the same sample in a study of T cells after yellow fever vaccination. TCRdb re-called the 5' RACE reads with MiXCR, one entry per CDR3 protein. Here the sample spans around 310,000 distinct CDR3 sequences, about 8.7% being singletons. This specimen consisted of PBMCs, obtained on the day of the first yellow fever vaccination. These receptors all come from a man between 18 and 35 years old who received the YFV17D yellow fever vaccine.

V and J are TRBV19 and TRBJ2-3; TRBD1 might be the D (6 bases). Germline values: CDR1 LNHDA, CDR2 SQIVND (reference sequence). Trimming removed 3 bases at V and 1 base at J, with 11 bases between. The CDR3 contains 15 residues. The chain's CDR3 is CASSMSGDGTDTQYF. In nucleotides, the CDR3 is TGTGCCAGTAGTATGTCAGGGGATGGCACAGATACGCAGTATTTT.

This clonotype was counted ten times or more. This rearrangement joins TRBV4-3 to TRBJ2-1; D perhaps matches TRBD2 (5 bases). This CDR3 is 16 amino acids long. V gave up 0 bases and J gave up 4 bases, with 13 bases separating them. Germline loops: CDR1 LGHNA, CDR2 YSLEER. The CDR3 protein is CASSQDSSGGYNEQFF. CDR3 DNA sequence: TGCGCCAGCAGCCAAGATTCCAGCGGAGGTTACAATGAGCAGTTCTTC.

Many counts were recorded for this clonotype. The V and J genes are TRBV5-1 and TRBJ1-2; D not resolved. Germline V CDR1 and CDR2: SGHRS, YFSETQ. Trimming pared 1 base from V and 6 bases from J, leaving 10 bases between. The CDR3 loop spans 13 amino acids. This CDR3 is CASSLQFPDGYTF. The CDR3 bases are TGCGCCAGCAGCTTGCAATTTCCCGATGGCTACACCTTC.

With regard to this clonotype: The junction departs from the called germline gene at one end, perhaps through a read error. The chain couples TRBV7-9 to TRBJ2-5; D uncertain. The germline gives CDR1 SEHNR, CDR2 FQNEAQ (reference sequence). The CDR3 consists of 14 residues. The CDR3 DNA reads TGTGCCAGCACCGACGGAGCCGTCCAAGTGACCCAGTACTTC. Translation: CASTDGAVQVTQYF.

This sequence joins TRBV5-1 and TRBJ2-7; D might be TRBD1 or TRBD2, each matching 5 bases. Germline CDR1 is SGHRS and CDR2 is YFSETQ. This CDR3 contains 15 residues. V dropped 3 bases and J dropped 4 bases, with 17 bases sitting between them. The CDR3 DNA is TGCGCCAGCAGCTGGGGGTTTGGGACCTTGTACGAGCAGTACTTC. As protein: CASSWGFGTLYEQYF.

The chain recombines TRBV6-1 with TRBJ1-6; 7 positions match TRBD1. The CDR3 sequence is 14 residues long. In germline, CDR1 is MNHNS, CDR2 SASEGT. Trimming at V came to 4 bases and at J to 8 bases, leaving 5 bases not matched to a gene. The CDR3 sequence: CASSGDRVYSPLHF. The CDR3 DNA is TGTGCCAGCAGTGGCGACAGGGTTTATTCACCCCTCCACTTT.

This clonotype has just a few counts. The gene calls are TRBV10-3 and TRBJ1-3; perhaps TRBD1 as D (5 bases). V lost 2 bases and J lost 4, with 9 bases in between. Per the germline V gene, CDR1 is ENHRY and CDR2 is SYGVKD. The CDR3 has 14 residues. This chain's CDR3 is CAISEMAGGNTIYF. Here the CDR3 DNA reads TGTGCCATCAGTGAGATGGCAGGGGGAAACACCATATATTTT.

The chain uses TRBV5-6 and TRBJ2-3; 10 nucleotides agree with TRBD2. The CDR3 has 15 residues. V lost 0 bases, J lost 6 bases, and 4 bases stayed unmatched. Germline assignment: CDR1 SGHDT and CDR2 YYEEEE. This CDR3 is CASSLVLAGVDTQYF. DNA of the CDR3: TGTGCCAGCAGCTTGGTCCTAGCGGGGGTGGATACGCAGTATTTT.

Many counts were recorded for this clonotype. The chain is built from TRBV24-1 and TRBJ1-2; 9 bases align to TRBD1. This CDR3 contains 14 residues. V dropped 3 bases and J dropped 4; count of bases not matched to a gene: 2. Germline lookup yields CDR1 KGHDR and CDR2 SFDVKD. As DNA, the CDR3 is TGTGCCACCAGTGATCGGGACAGGGCCTATGGCTACACCTTC. As protein: CATSDRDRAYGYTF.

The table lists this clonotype with a few counts. The chain carries TRBV28 and TRBJ2-2; tentatively, D is TRBD1 or TRBD2 (5 bases each). Germline assignment: CDR1 MDHEN and CDR2 SYDVKM. The CDR3 length is 15 residues. V dropped 5 bases and J dropped 3 bases, with 13 bases sitting between them. In DNA form, the CDR3 reads TGTGCCAGCAGTCCCGGGACGGCACACACCGGGGAGCTGTTTTTT. The encoded protein is CASSPGTAHTGELFF. The full variable domain, with the rest looked up from reference TRBV28 and TRBJ2-2, is DVKVTQSSRYLVKRTGEKVFLECVQDMDHENMFWYRQDPGLGLRLIYFSYDVKMKEKGDIPEGYSVSREKKERFSLILESASTNQTSMYLCASSPGTAHTGELFFGEGSRLTVL.

This chain joins TRBV3-1 and TRBJ1-4; D gene ambiguous. V lost 0 bases to trimming and J lost 10 bases, with 12 bases between them. The CDR3 extends over 14 amino acids. Germline V CDR1 and CDR2: LGHDT, YNNKEL (reference sequence). The CDR3 DNA reads TGTGCCAGCAGCCAAGAGTCGAACGGAGGAAAACTGTTTTTT. The encoded protein is CASSQESNGGKLFF.

The chain has TRBV28 and TRBJ1-4; no definite D call. The CDR3 has 17 amino acids. V lost 5 bases and J lost 0, with 16 bases in between. Germline V gene sequence: CDR1 MDHEN, CDR2 SYDVKM. CDR3 loop: CASSSKGNLATNEKLFF. CDR3 nucleotide sequence: TGTGCCAGCAGTAGCAAGGGTAACCTTGCAACTAATGAAAAACTGTTTTTT.

This clonotype has a count of ten or more. The chain is built from TRBV7-2 and TRBJ1-5; a possible D gene is TRBD1 (6 bases). Germline V gene lookup returns CDR1 SGHTA and CDR2 FQGNSA. Trimming left V 5 bases short and J 4 bases short, with 15 bases between. The CDR3 is 15 residues long. CDR3 sequence: CASSVERGRNQPQHF. The CDR3 coding sequence is TGTGCCAGCAGCGTAGAACGGGGGCGTAATCAGCCCCAGCATTTT.

This sequence joins TRBV9 and TRBJ1-6, with unresolved D. Trimming removed 0 bases at V and 4 bases at J, with 5 bases between. Looked up from germline, CDR1 is SGDLS and CDR2 is YYNGEE. This CDR3 spans 14 amino acids. CDR3 nucleotide sequence: TGTGCCAGCAGCGTAGGGGATTATAATTCACCCCTCCACTTT. Protein sequence: CASSVGDYNSPLHF.

This clonotype was counted ten times or more. CDR3 nucleotide sequence: TGTGCCACCAGCAGAAACAGGAACGACAATGAGCAGTTCTTC. Its translation is CATSRNRNDNEQFF. The rearrangement links TRBV15 to TRBJ2-1; perhaps TRBD1 as D (5 bases). This CDR3 contains 14 residues. The V end was cut by 2 bases, the J end by 5 bases, with 10 bases between. The V gene's germline CDR1 is LNHNV and CDR2 YYDKDF (reference sequence). Full variable domain (rest looked up from reference TRBV15 and TRBJ2-1): DAMVIQNPRYQVTQFGKPVTLSCSQTLNHNVMYWYQQKSSQAPKLLFHYYDKDFNNEADTPDNFQSRRPNTSFCFLDIRSPGLGDTAMYLCATSRNRNDNEQFFGPGTRLTVL.

Ten or more counts support this clonotype. The rearrangement links TRBV6-1 to TRBJ2-7, with a weak D call TRBD1 (5 bases). Germline-derived CDR1 and CDR2 are MNHNS and SASEGT. The CDR3 consists of 11 residues. The V gene lost 4 bases and the J gene lost 4 bases, with 5 bases spanning the gap. CDR3 amino acids: CASSAGYEQYV. The CDR3 DNA is TGTGCCAGCAGTGCAGGGTACGAGCAGTACGTC.

The chain is built from TRBV20-1 and TRBJ2-5, with D possibly TRBD1 on 5 matching bases. Germline V CDR1 and CDR2: DFQATT, SNEGSKA (reference sequence). Trimming shortened V by 8 bases and J by 5 bases, and 15 bases separated the two germline ends. The CDR3 consists of 12 residues. The CDR3 DNA reads TGCAGTCTTAGAAGGGGTCGGGAGACCCAGTACTTC. Amino acid sequence: CSLRRGRETQYF.

This clonotype was seen at least ten times. The chain has TRBV7-2 and TRBJ1-1; D perhaps matches TRBD1 (6 bases). Trimming stripped 3 bases from V and 10 bases from J, with 12 bases between. From germline, CDR1 is SGHTA and CDR2 FQGNSA. The CDR3 totals 12 residues. CDR3 coding DNA: TGTGCCAGCAGCTTGGGGGCTTGGGGAGCTTTCTTT. Encoded protein: CASSLGAWGAFF.

This clonotype was seen at least ten times. The DNA of the CDR3 is TGCAGCGTTGAAGAAATGCTTGTAGGGCCTGAGCAGTTCTTC. This sequence encodes CSVEEMLVGPEQFF. This sequence joins TRBV29-1 and TRBJ2-1; D ambiguous. CDR1 is SQVTM, CDR2 ANQGSEA, per germline. Deletions cut 0 bases from V and 9 bases from J, with 15 bases between. This CDR3 spans 14 amino acids.

This clonotype occurred many times. The CDR3 coding sequence is TGTGCCAGCTCACCAAGGGCAGAAGAGACCCAGTACTTC. It translates to CASSPRAEETQYF. V usage is TRBV18 and J usage is TRBJ2-5; D remains ambiguous. Germline loops: CDR1 KGHSH, CDR2 LQKENI. The CDR3 runs 13 residues. Trimming removed 2 bases at V and 3 bases at J, with 7 bases between.

The chain links TRBV5-1 to TRBJ1-1, with D tentatively TRBD1 (5 bases). From germline, CDR1 is SGHRS and CDR2 YFSETQ. V was cut by 4 bases and J by 2 bases, with 12 bases left in between. CDR3 length equals 14 residues. The CDR3, as DNA: TGCGCCAGCAGCATCAGGGAGGGCAACACTGAAGCTTTCTTT. The encoded protein is CASSIREGNTEAFF.

This clonotype was observed a handful of times. The chain combines TRBV12-3 or TRBV12-4 with TRBJ2-6, with TRBD1 matching 8 bases. V lost 5 bases to trimming and J lost 3 bases; unmatched junction nucleotides: 12. The length of the CDR3 is 18 residues. CDR3 region: CASSPRTGKSFGANVLTF. CDR3 nucleotide sequence: TGTGCCAGCAGTCCCAGGACAGGGAAATCGTTTGGGGCCAACGTCCTGACTTTC.

This clonotype was counted at least ten times. This chain uses TRBV5-1 with TRBJ2-3, with 10 positions matching TRBD1. J was trimmed by 4 bases and V by 7 bases; bases with no gene match: 3. Germline V gene sequence: CDR1 SGHRS, CDR2 YFSETQ. CDR3 length equals 13 residues. The CDR3 DNA is TGCGCCAGCTCCGGGACAGGGGCAGATACGCAGTATTTT. It specifies CASSGTGADTQYF.

CDR3 region: CASRRTGDTGELFF. CDR3 sequence (DNA): TGCGCCAGCAGACGAACAGGGGACACCGGGGAGCTGTTTTTT. The V gene is TRBV5-1, the J gene TRBJ2-2, with 7 bases matching TRBD1. The J segment lost 3 bases and the V segment lost 5 bases, leaving 4 bases of the junction unmatched. The CDR3 spans 14 residues. Germline V CDR1 and CDR2: SGHRS, YFSETQ.

The sample holds a few counts of this clonotype. One end of the junction fails to match germline, which may point to a read error. The chain joins TRBV18 to TRBJ2-3; perhaps TRBD1 as D (7 bases). CDR3 length: 17 amino acids. Germline CDR1 and CDR2: KGHSH and LQKENI. The CDR3 loop reads CASSPLPGRQGADTQYF. DNA for the CDR3: TGTGCCAGCTCTCCACTTCCCGGGAGACAGGGCGCAGATACGCAGTATTTT. The whole variable domain, remainder taken from reference TRBV18 and TRBJ2-3, is NAGVMQNPRHLVRRRGQEARLRCSPMKGHSHVYWYRQLPEEGLKFMVYLQKENIIDESGMPKERFSAEFPKEGPSILRIQQVVRGDSAAYFCASSPLPGRQGADTQYFGPGTRLTVL.

The V call is TRBV6-1, the J call TRBJ2-3; no clear D gene. Trimming removed 2 bases from V and 2 bases from J, with 5 bases in between. This CDR3 region has 13 residues. Germline loops: CDR1 MNHNS, CDR2 SASEGT. The CDR3 region is CASSERNTDTQYF. CDR3 DNA sequence: TGTGCCAGCAGTGAACGCAACACAGATACGCAGTATTTT.